This T cell receptor beta chain was documented in a study of OX40 agonist ivuxolimab in advanced cancers. This clone was seen only once. Germline V CDR1 and CDR2: MNHEY, SVGAGI. The CDR3 covers 14 residues. Trimming cost V 7 bases and J 2 bases, with 14 bases left between them. Assay: immunoSEQ multiplex PCR; the TCRdb copy retains only in-frame clones and omits some. Of over 30,000 clones listed, roughly 87% were seen once; the top ten hold under 1%. V is TRBV6-5 and J is TRBJ1-1; a possible D gene is TRBD1 (6 bases). The sequencing used CD4+ or CD8+ T cells sorted from blood, collected in a trial of the OX40 agonist ivuxolimab. This clonotype was obtained from an adult with an advanced solid tumor such as melanoma, head and neck, liver or kidney cancer. CDR3: CASTPSRGNTEAFF. The CDR3 DNA reads as TGTGCCAGCACCCCTTCCAGGGGAAACACTGAAGCTTTCTTT.